Listed below are T cell receptor beta chains from one sample, sequenced in a study of technical replicates of blood from several donors. Produced via immunoSEQ multiplex PCR; TCRdb's table is partial and in-frame only. This sample carries 50,000 to 70,000 clones, around 96% of them seen once, and the ten largest clones take roughly 3.1%. The material sequenced was PBMCs. These receptor sequences come from a human donor in good health. Some clones in this sample may be carry-over from other donors' samples. CDR3s include the opening cysteine and the closing phenylalanine or tryptophan. The order of the fields is D gene, J gene, V gene, clone size, CDR3 length, CDR3 protein, CDR3 DNA. D genes are given only for firm matches. Size values are once, few and many counts, or a class for expanded clones, and some rows have none.

D: TRBD2; J: TRBJ2-7; V: TRBV5-4; size: once; length: 15; CDR3: CASRKAGGLSYEQYF; DNA: TGTGCCAGCAGAAAGGCGGGAGGACTCTCCTACGAGCAGTACTTC
D: .; J: TRBJ1-1; V: TRBV7-9; size: .; length: 17; CDR3: CASSPAREQKMNTEAFF; DNA: TGTGCCAGCAGCCCAGCAAGGGAGCAGAAAATGAACACTGAAGCTTTCTTT
D: .; J: TRBJ2-5; V: TRBV6-5; size: .; length: 16; CDR3: CASSLFRQGNEKTQYF; DNA: TGTGCCAGCAGTTTATTTCGGCAGGGGAATGAAAAGACCCAGTACTTC
D: TRBD2; J: TRBJ2-7; V: TRBV7-8; size: .; length: 15; CDR3: CASSAFAGGFNEQYF; DNA: TGTGCCAGCAGCGCCTTTGCGGGGGGATTCAACGAGCAGTACTTC
D: .; J: TRBJ2-7; V: TRBV9; size: .; length: 13; CDR3: CASSVVEGGEQYF; DNA: TGTGCCAGCAGCGTAGTAGAGGGAGGCGAGCAGTACTTC
D: .; J: TRBJ1-1; V: TRBV11-3; size: .; length: 12; CDR3: CASSLDNSEAFF; DNA: TGTGCCAGCAGCCTGGACAACAGTGAAGCTTTCTTT
D: TRBD1; J: TRBJ1-5; V: TRBV7-9; size: .; length: 14; CDR3: CASSTGGNNQPQHF; DNA: TGTGCCAGCAGCACAGGGGGTAACAATCAGCCCCAGCATTTT
D: .; J: TRBJ1-1; V: TRBV7-9; size: .; length: 16; CDR3: CASSLRSGVQNTEAFF; DNA: TGTGCCAGCAGCTTAAGGTCAGGGGTTCAGAACACTGAAGCTTTCTTT
D: .; J: TRBJ2-2; V: TRBV27; size: .; length: 13; CDR3: CASRYRATGELFF; DNA: TGTGCCAGCAGGTACAGGGCCACCGGGGAGCTGTTTTTT
D: TRBD1; J: TRBJ2-2; V: TRBV13; size: once; length: 15; CDR3: CASSSRDRLGGELFF; DNA: TGTGCCAGCAGCTCCCGGGACAGACTCGGCGGGGAGCTGTTTTTT
D: .; J: TRBJ1-2; V: TRBV5-4; size: .; length: 14; CDR3: CASRGTLTGYGYTF; DNA: TGTGCCAGCAGGGGGACACTCACGGGCTATGGCTACACCTTC
D: .; J: TRBJ1-5; V: TRBV7-9; size: .; length: 12; CDR3: CASSPDNQPQHF; DNA: TGTGCCAGCAGCCCAGATAATCAGCCCCAGCATTTT
D: .; J: TRBJ1-1; V: TRBV7-9; size: once; length: 15; CDR3: CASSLRQGTNTEAFF; DNA: TGTGCCAGCAGCCTTAGGCAGGGGACGAACACTGAAGCTTTCTTT